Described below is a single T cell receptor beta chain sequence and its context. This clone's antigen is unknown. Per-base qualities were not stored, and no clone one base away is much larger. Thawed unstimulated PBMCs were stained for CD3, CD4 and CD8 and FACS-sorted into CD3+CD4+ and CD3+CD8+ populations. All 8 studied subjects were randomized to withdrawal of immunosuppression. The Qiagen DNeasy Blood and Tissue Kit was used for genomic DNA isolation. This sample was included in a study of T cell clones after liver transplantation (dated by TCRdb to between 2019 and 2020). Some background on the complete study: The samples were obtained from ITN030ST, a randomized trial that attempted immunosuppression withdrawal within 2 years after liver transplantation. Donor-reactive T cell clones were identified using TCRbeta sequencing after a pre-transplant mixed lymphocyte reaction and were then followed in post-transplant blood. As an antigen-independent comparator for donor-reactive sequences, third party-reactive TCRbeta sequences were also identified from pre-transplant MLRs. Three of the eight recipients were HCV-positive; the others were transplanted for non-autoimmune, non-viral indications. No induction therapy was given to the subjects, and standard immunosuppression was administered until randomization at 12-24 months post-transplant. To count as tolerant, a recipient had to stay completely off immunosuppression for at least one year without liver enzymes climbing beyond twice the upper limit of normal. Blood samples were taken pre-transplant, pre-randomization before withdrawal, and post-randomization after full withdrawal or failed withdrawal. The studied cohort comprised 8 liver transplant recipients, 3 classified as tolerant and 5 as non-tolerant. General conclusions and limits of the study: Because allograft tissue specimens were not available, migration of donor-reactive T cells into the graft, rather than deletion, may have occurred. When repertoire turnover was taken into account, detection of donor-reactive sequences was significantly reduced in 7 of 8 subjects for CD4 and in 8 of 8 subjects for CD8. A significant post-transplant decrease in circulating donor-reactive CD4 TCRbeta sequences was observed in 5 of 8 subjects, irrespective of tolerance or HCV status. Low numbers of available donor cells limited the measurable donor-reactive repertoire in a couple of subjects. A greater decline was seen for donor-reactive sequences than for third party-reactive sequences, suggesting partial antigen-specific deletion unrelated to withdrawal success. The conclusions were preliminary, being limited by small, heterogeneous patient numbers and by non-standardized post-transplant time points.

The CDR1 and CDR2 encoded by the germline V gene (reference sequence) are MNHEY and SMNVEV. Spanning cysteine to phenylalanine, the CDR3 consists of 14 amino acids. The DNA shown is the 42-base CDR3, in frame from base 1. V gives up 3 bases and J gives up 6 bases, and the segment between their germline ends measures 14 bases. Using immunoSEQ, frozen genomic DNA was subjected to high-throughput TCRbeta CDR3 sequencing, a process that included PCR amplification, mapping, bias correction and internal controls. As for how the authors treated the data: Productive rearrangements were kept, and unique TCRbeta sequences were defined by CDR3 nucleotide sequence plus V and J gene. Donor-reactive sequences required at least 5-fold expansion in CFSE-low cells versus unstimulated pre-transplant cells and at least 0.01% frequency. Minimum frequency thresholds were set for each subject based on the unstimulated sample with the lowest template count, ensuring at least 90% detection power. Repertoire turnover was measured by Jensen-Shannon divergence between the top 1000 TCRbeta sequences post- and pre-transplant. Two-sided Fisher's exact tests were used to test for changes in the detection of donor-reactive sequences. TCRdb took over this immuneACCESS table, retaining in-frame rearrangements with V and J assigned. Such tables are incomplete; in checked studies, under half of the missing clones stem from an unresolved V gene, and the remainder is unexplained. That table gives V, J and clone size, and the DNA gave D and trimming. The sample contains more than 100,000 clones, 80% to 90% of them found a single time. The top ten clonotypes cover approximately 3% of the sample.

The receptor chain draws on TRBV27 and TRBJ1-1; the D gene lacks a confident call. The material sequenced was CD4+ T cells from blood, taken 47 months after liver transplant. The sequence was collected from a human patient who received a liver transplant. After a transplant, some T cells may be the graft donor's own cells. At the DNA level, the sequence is TGTGCCAGCAGTTTCTCGACTCCCGGGGCTGAAGCTTTCTTT. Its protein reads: CASSFSTPGAEAFF.